This T cell receptor beta chain is drawn from a study of identifying expanded T cells in peripheral blood. Notes on the study in general: Technical replicates showed about 1.2 changed clones; around 2 weeks roughly 16; four weeks 19.

During the collection period, no donor immune events like infections were recorded. The germline V gene has CDR1 SGHNT and CDR2 YENEEA. The CDR3 loop spans 14 amino acids. With 4 bases removed from V and 10 bases from J, the gap between germline ends came to 17 bases. Points on this clone: Its antigen is currently unknown.

Data came from immunoSEQ multiplex PCR; TCRdb stores just in-frame clones and leaves some out. This table has 70,000 or so clones, 75% to 90% appearing once. This clonotype originated in a person aged 18-70 years in good health. The specimen sequenced was blood. The chain uses TRBV11-3 and TRBJ2-1; D remains unclear. The CDR3 DNA sequence: TGTGCCAGCAGCTCGGGCCCATCGGTAAGAGAGCAGTTCTTC. This gives the protein CASSSGPSVREQFF.